The rows below give T cell receptor beta chains drawn from one sample of a study of blood T cell repertoires in COVID-19. Repertoires were generated with immunoSEQ multiplex PCR, while TCRdb's copy carries only in-frame clones and drops some. The data contain about 480,000 clones, around 90% of them seen just once; the ten biggest clones take up 1.5% to 2%. Sequencing was carried out using PBMCs or T cells enriched from blood (not recorded which). The source is a woman aged 18-35 years with acute COVID-19. Each CDR3 is given with its conserved first and last residue. The D gene is left open where the match is weak. The size entry is marked missing in some rows and otherwise reads once, few, many or a size class.

size: once
D: NA
J: TRBJ1-1
V: TRBV18
DNA: TGTGCCAGCTCCCCCCTGGGGTGGGGGGACGGCACTGAAGCTTTCTTT
CDR3: CASSPLGWGDGTEAFF

size: NA
D: NA
J: TRBJ2-1
V: TRBV11-2
DNA: TGTGCCAGCAGCCCCCCCTGGGGGGACGCAAGGAGGGGTGAGCAGTTCTTC
CDR3: CASSPPWGDARRGEQFF

size: few
D: NA
J: TRBJ1-1
V: TRBV29-1
DNA: TGCAGCGGGACAGAGAACACTGAAGCTTTCTTT
CDR3: CSGTENTEAFF

size: once
D: NA
J: TRBJ1-3
V: TRBV7-9
DNA: TGTGCCAGCAGCTTACAGGTTTCGGTCTCTGGAAACACCATATATTTT
CDR3: CASSLQVSVSGNTIYF

size: NA
D: NA
J: TRBJ1-1
V: TRBV2
DNA: TGTGCCAGCAGTGAATTTGCCCGACAGGAGGAAGCTTTCTTT
CDR3: CASSEFARQEEAFF

size: NA
D: TRBD1
J: TRBJ2-1
V: TRBV24-1
DNA: TGTGCCACCAGTGATTTGCGCCGGGACAGACGTAATGAGCAGTTCTTC
CDR3: CATSDLRRDRRNEQFF

size: NA
D: TRBD2
J: TRBJ2-7
V: TRBV11-2
DNA: TGTGCCAGCAGCTTAGCGGGAGGCGCCTACGAGCAGTACTTC
CDR3: CASSLAGGAYEQYF

size: NA
D: TRBD2
J: TRBJ2-3
V: TRBV13
DNA: TGTGCCAGCAGCTTAGCTAGCGGGGGCCGTATCACAGATACGCAGTATTTT
CDR3: CASSLASGGRITDTQYF

size: NA
D: TRBD2
J: TRBJ2-3
V: TRBV13
DNA: TGTGCCAGCAGCTTAGAACCTGGTAGCGGGGGGGGCACAGATACGCAGTATTTT
CDR3: CASSLEPGSGGGTDTQYF

size: NA
D: NA
J: TRBJ2-7
V: TRBV20-1
DNA: TGCAGTGCTAGTGAGACATACGACTACGAGCAGTACTTC
CDR3: CSASETYDYEQYF

size: NA
D: NA
J: TRBJ2-7
V: TRBV5-1
DNA: TGCGCCAGCAGCTTGGTGGGCAGAGACTACGAGCAGTACTTC
CDR3: CASSLVGRDYEQYF

size: NA
D: TRBD1
J: TRBJ1-4
V: TRBV7-9
DNA: TGTGCCAGCAGCAAACCCTCCGGGACAGGGAATGAAAAACTGTTTTTT
CDR3: CASSKPSGTGNEKLFF

size: NA
D: NA
J: TRBJ2-1
V: TRBV11-2
DNA: TGTGCCAGCAGACACATTGGAGGGTACAATGAGCAGTTCTTC
CDR3: CASRHIGGYNEQFF

size: NA
D: TRBD2
J: TRBJ2-7
V: TRBV9
DNA: TGTGCCAGCAGCGTACCCGGGAGGGCCCCGTACGAGCAGTACTTC
CDR3: CASSVPGRAPYEQYF

size: many
D: TRBD1
J: TRBJ1-1
V: TRBV7-9
DNA: TGTGCCAGCGGGGACAGGGCGAACACTGAAGCTTTCTTT
CDR3: CASGDRANTEAFF

size: once
D: NA
J: TRBJ1-1
V: TRBV18
DNA: TGTGCCAGCTCACCTTCCTATCGAGGGACTGAAGCTTTCTTT
CDR3: CASSPSYRGTEAFF

size: NA
D: TRBD1
J: TRBJ1-6
V: TRBV7-6
DNA: TGTGCCAGCAGCCCGGGGACAGGGAGATTGCGTGGATCACCCCTCCACTTT
CDR3: CASSPGTGRLRGSPLHF

size: NA
D: TRBD1
J: TRBJ1-2
V: TRBV6-5
DNA: TGTGCCAGCAGGCCTTCTGCGGGACAGGGTGGCTACACCTTC
CDR3: CASRPSAGQGGYTF

size: few
D: TRBD1
J: TRBJ1-2
V: TRBV5-6
DNA: TGTGCCAGCAGCTTACAGGGGCGCTATGGCTACACCTTC
CDR3: CASSLQGRYGYTF

size: NA
D: TRBD1
J: TRBJ1-1
V: TRBV11-2
DNA: TGTGCCAGCAGCAACGGGACAGTGAACACTGAAGCTTTCTTT
CDR3: CASSNGTVNTEAFF

size: NA
D: NA
J: TRBJ1-4
V: TRBV5-1
DNA: TGCGCCAGCAGCGTAGACAGCACCCTTACCGAAAAACTGTTTTTT
CDR3: CASSVDSTLTEKLFF

size: NA
D: TRBD1
J: TRBJ1-1
V: TRBV28
DNA: TGTGCCAGCAGTTTGTATGCAAAAAGCAAGAAGACAGGGAAAAACACTGAAGCTTTCTTT
CDR3: CASSLYAKSKKTGKNTEAFF

size: NA
D: NA
J: TRBJ2-7
V: TRBV9
DNA: TGTGCCAGCAGCGTAGGAGCGGGCCACTCCTACGAGCAGTACTTC
CDR3: CASSVGAGHSYEQYF

size: NA
D: NA
J: TRBJ2-3
V: TRBV9
DNA: TGTGCCAGCAGCTCCGAGGGAGCGGGAGATACGCAGTATTTT
CDR3: CASSSEGAGDTQYF

size: NA
D: TRBD1
J: TRBJ2-2
V: TRBV2
DNA: TGTGCCAGCAGTGAACAGGGGGCATGGAACACCGGGGAGCTGTTTTTT
CDR3: CASSEQGAWNTGELFF

size: NA
D: TRBD2
J: TRBJ2-2
V: TRBV28
DNA: TGTGCCAGCAGCTCAACTAGCGCGAACACCGGGGAGCTGTTTTTT
CDR3: CASSSTSANTGELFF